This T cell receptor (beta chain) stems from a study of T cell repertoires in ileal Crohn's disease. Background on the study: Patients had a median roughly 7.9-year disease duration, and about 36% were active smokers.

The time point here: neoterminal ileum biopsy at postoperative endoscopy, about 6 months after surgery. Using immunoSEQ multiplex PCR, the repertoire was profiled, and TCRdb retains in-frame clones only, with some absent. Of about 12,000 clones in the sample, approximately 81% were seen once. There are 13 residues in the CDR3. Germline trimming cut 6 bases from V and 7 bases from J; bases unmatched to any gene: 10. CDR1 is SQVTM, CDR2 ANQGSEA, per germline. V gene TRBV29-1 combines with J gene TRBJ2-7; 9 bases are shared with TRBD1. Sequenced input: ileal tissue. This clonotype originated in an adult with Crohn's disease. CDR3 amino acids: CSVSTGGAGEQYF. CDR3 DNA sequence: TGCAGCGTCTCAACAGGGGGCGCGGGGGAGCAGTACTTC.